These 30 T cell receptor beta chains were sequenced from one sample in a study of T cells after yellow fever vaccination (dated by TCRdb to about 2019). Taken with the paper, the label for treatment or condition translates to: live attenuated yellow fever vaccine strain. The library was prepared using 5' RACE. Sequenced using an Illumina HiSeq 2500. TCRdb ran its own pipeline on the public reads, namely fastp trimming at Q25 and MiXCR clone calling, and kept in-frame beta chains. Rows merge per CDR3 protein into single entries with the most common DNA and genes. This sample comprises 200,000 to 300,000 distinct CDR3 sequences, 6.5% to 7.5% of them detected only once. In total, the top ten clones hold approximately 1% of the sample. The specimen comprised CD4+ T cells sorted from PBMCs, sampled on the day of the yellow fever booster vaccination. The receptors were gathered from a man aged 25-45 years who received the YFV17D yellow fever vaccine.

This clonotype was detected a few times. The chain uses TRBV12-3 or TRBV12-4 and TRBJ1-1; no clear D gene. The ends were cut back, 5 bases at V and 8 bases at J, with 15 bases in the middle. The CDR3 sequence is 13 residues long. This CDR3 is CASSRTDYWEAFF. CDR3 in DNA: TGTGCCAGCAGTCGGACGGACTACTGGGAAGCTTTCTTT.

V usage is TRBV28 and J usage is TRBJ2-3, with 9 bases matching TRBD2. V lost 5 bases to trimming and J lost 0 bases; unmatched junction nucleotides: 6. Germline V CDR1 and CDR2: MDHEN, SYDVKM. The CDR3 has 16 amino acids. The CDR3 DNA reads TGTGCCAGCAGTCCTCTAGCGGGATATAGCACAGATACGCAGTATTTT. Encoded protein: CASSPLAGYSTDTQYF.

This clonotype was seen ten or more times. The V and J genes are TRBV5-5 and TRBJ2-7; D ambiguous. In germline, CDR1 is SGHKS, CDR2 YYEKEE (reference sequence). The CDR3 has 11 amino acids. The V end lost 3 bases, the J end lost 6 bases, and 7 bases lay between the germline ends. Written as DNA, the CDR3 is TGTGCCAGCAGCTCAGATACCGAGCAGTACTTC. Protein sequence: CASSSDTEQYF.

For this clonotype: This sequence may be a read error, since a much larger clone differs from it by one base. The genes are TRBV20-1 and TRBJ2-1, with unresolved D. Germline CDR1 is DFQATT and CDR2 is SNEGSKA (reference sequence). CDR3 length: 12 residues. V lost 1 base to trimming and J lost 11 bases, with 12 bases between them. The DNA for the CDR3 is TGCAGTGCTAGAGCCCCCCGTCTTCAGCAGTTCTTC. Its translation: CSARAPRLQQFF.

This clonotype was seen many times. CDR3 sequence reads: CSATERGASMADTQYF. The CDR3 DNA reads as TGCAGTGCTACCGAAAGGGGGGCTAGTATGGCAGATACGCAGTATTTT. This chain uses TRBV20-1 with TRBJ2-3; D assignment may be TRBD1 or TRBD2 (6 bases each). This CDR3 has 16 amino acids. V was pared by 4 bases and J by 4 bases, with 21 bases between. CDR1 and CDR2 from the germline V gene are DFQATT and SNEGSKA (reference sequence).

There are many counts of this clonotype. The CDR3 bases are TGTGCCAGCAGCGTCGATCCCCTCCACTTT. Its translation: CASSVDPLHF. The chain employs TRBV9 and TRBJ1-6; no reliable D call. Germline V CDR1 and CDR2: SGDLS, YYNGEE. The CDR3 consists of 10 residues. The ends were cut back, 2 bases at V and 13 bases at J, with 4 bases in the middle.

This clonotype was seen only a few times. This rearrangement joins TRBV5-1 to TRBJ2-5; D unresolved. The CDR3 extends over 15 amino acids. Germline CDR1 and CDR2: SGHRS and YFSETQ. With 4 bases removed from V and 3 bases from J, the gap between germline ends came to 16 bases. CDR3 in amino acids: CASSHSALPEETQYF. CDR3 in DNA: TGCGCCAGCAGCCACTCTGCCCTACCGGAAGAGACCCAGTACTTC.

This clonotype came up many times. The chain joins TRBV20-1 to TRBJ2-7; a weak D match, TRBD2 (6 bases). The CDR3 has 12 amino acids. Germline V gene lookup returns CDR1 DFQATT and CDR2 SNEGSKA (reference sequence). V was trimmed by 2 bases and J by 6 bases, leaving 11 bases between them. In DNA form, the CDR3 reads TGCAGTGCTAGAACTAGCCTGGGCGAGCAGTACTTC. Amino acid sequence: CSARTSLGEQYF.

At least ten counts were recorded for this clonotype. The chain uses TRBV7-2 and TRBJ2-1; the match to TRBD2 covers 11 bases. The J segment lost 15 bases and the V segment lost 0 bases, leaving 10 bases of the junction unmatched. Germline V gene sequence: CDR1 SGHTA, CDR2 FQGNSA. The CDR3 spans 15 residues. CDR3 in DNA: TGTGCCAGCAGCTTAGCACTAGCGGGAGCTAGCGAGGTGTTCTTC. Encoded protein: CASSLALAGASEVFF.

This clonotype was picked up a small number of times. The CDR3 region is CASSLLGTGNYNEQFF. The CDR3 coding sequence is TGCGCCAGCAGCTTGCTCGGGACAGGAAACTACAATGAGCAGTTCTTC. This rearrangement joins TRBV5-1 to TRBJ2-1, with 8 positions matching TRBD1. The CDR3 spans 16 residues. J was trimmed by 3 bases and V by 1 base; bases with no gene match: 6. CDR1 is SGHRS, CDR2 YFSETQ, per germline.

The V gene is TRBV30, the J gene TRBJ2-2; TRBD2 agrees at 8 bases. V trimming: 2 bases; J trimming: 6 bases; junction bases outside the gene matches: 14. The germline CDR1 and CDR2 sequences are GTSNPN and SVGIG (reference sequence). The CDR3 covers 17 residues. CDR3 protein: CAWSPRLSGSHAGELFF. The CDR3 bases are TGTGCCTGGAGTCCCCGGCTAAGCGGGAGTCACGCCGGGGAGCTGTTTTTT.

This clonotype showed up many times. The rearrangement links TRBV5-4 to TRBJ2-3, with D perhaps matching TRBD1 (6 bases). The CDR3 contains 13 residues. The V end was cut by 4 bases, the J end by 4 bases, with 10 bases between. The germline V gene has CDR1 SGHNT and CDR2 YYREEE (reference sequence). CDR3 sequence reads: CASSRGQSDTQYF. The CDR3 coding sequence is TGTGCCAGCAGCCGAGGACAGTCAGATACGCAGTATTTT.

This clonotype showed up just a few times. The CDR3 sequence is CASSAGQGTEQYF. The CDR3 DNA reads as TGTGCCAGCAGCGCAGGACAGGGGACGGAGCAGTACTTC. The chain combines TRBV7-2 with TRBJ2-7; 9 bases fit TRBD1. Germline loops: CDR1 SGHTA, CDR2 FQGNSA. The junction had 6 bases not matched to a gene; V was cut back by 5 bases and J by 7 bases. This CDR3 region has 13 residues. Full variable domain (outside the CDR3, taken from reference TRBV7-2 and TRBJ2-7): GAGVSQSPSNKVTEKGKDVELRCDPISGHTALYWYRQSLGQGLEFLIYFQGNSAPDKSGLPSDRFSAERTGGSVSTLTIQRTQQEDSAVYLCASSAGQGTEQYFGPGTRLTVT.

This clonotype showed up just a few times. This chain connects TRBV12-3 or TRBV12-4 to TRBJ2-1; no clear D. V lost 4 bases, J lost 15 bases, and 10 bases lay in between. The length of the CDR3 is 10 residues. The CDR3 region is CASSYFSWFF. CDR3 DNA sequence: TGTGCCAGCAGTTATTTTAGCTGGTTCTTC.

This clonotype occurred a few times. The V call is TRBV6-1, the J call TRBJ2-1; D is possibly TRBD1 or TRBD2 (5 bases each). The ends were cut back, 7 bases at V and 6 bases at J, with 19 bases in the middle. CDR1 is MNHNS, CDR2 SASEGT, per germline. This CDR3 contains 15 residues. The CDR3 DNA is TGTGCCAGCAACCCAATACGGGGTGGGACCAATGAGCAGTTCTTC. It is translated as CASNPIRGGTNEQFF.

At least ten counts were recorded for this clonotype. The CDR3: CASSLEFYEQYF. As DNA, the CDR3 is TGTGCCAGCAGTTTAGAATTCTACGAGCAGTACTTC. This chain connects TRBV12-3 or TRBV12-4 to TRBJ2-7; D is unclear. The CDR3 consists of 12 residues. The ends were cut back, 1 base at V and 3 bases at J, with 4 bases in the middle.

This clonotype has a handful of counts. The chain joins TRBV21-1 to TRBJ2-1; no check of the table's D call, TRBD2, against the DNA was made. TRBV21-1 is listed as a pseudogene. The CDR3 has 17 amino acids. The CDR3 DNA follows: TGTGCCATCAATAGCGGGAGGGCCTACAACTCCTACAATGAGCAGTTCTTC. This encodes CAINSGRAYNSYNEQFF.

This clonotype appeared a few times. This chain links TRBV20-1 with TRBJ2-5, with D possibly being TRBD1 (6 bases). The CDR3 loop spans 12 amino acids. V was pared by 6 bases and J by 5 bases, with 13 bases between. Germline CDR1 reads DFQATT; CDR2 reads SNEGSKA (reference sequence). The CDR3 loop reads CSARTGWETQYF. The CDR3 bases are TGCAGTGCCCGCACAGGGTGGGAGACCCAGTACTTC.

At least ten counts were recorded for this clonotype. The chain couples TRBV6-1 to TRBJ1-5; a possible D gene is TRBD1 (6 bases). This CDR3 spans 15 amino acids. V was clipped by 6 bases and J by 0 bases, with 12 bases between them. Germline loops: CDR1 MNHNS, CDR2 SASEGT. The chain's CDR3 is CASSPGDRSNQPQHF. Written as DNA, the CDR3 is TGTGCCAGCAGCCCAGGGGACCGTAGCAATCAGCCCCAGCATTTT.

V and J are TRBV5-1 and TRBJ2-5; D is perhaps TRBD1 or TRBD2 (5 bases each). Germline V gene sequence: CDR1 SGHRS, CDR2 YFSETQ. V was shortened by 4 bases and J by 5 bases, with 15 bases between the two germline ends. The CDR3 is 14 residues long. Written as DNA, the CDR3 is TGCGCCAGCAGCCGGGGTTTCGGGGCGGAGACCCAGTACTTC. Its protein product is CASSRGFGAETQYF.

This clonotype has more than one count but fewer than ten. This chain connects TRBV29-1 to TRBJ2-5; D unclear. Trimming removed 3 bases at V and 1 base at J, with 9 bases between. The germline V gene encodes CDR1 SQVTM and CDR2 ANQGSEA. The CDR3 length is 13 residues. CDR3 DNA: TGCAGCGTTGATGGGCAGATCCAAGAGACCCAGTACTTC. Encoded protein: CSVDGQIQETQYF.

J is TRBJ1-1 and V is TRBV3-1; no definite D call. The CDR3 length is 13 residues. Trimming pared 4 bases from V and 3 bases from J, leaving 9 bases between. Germline CDR1 and CDR2: LGHDT and YNNKEL (reference sequence). CDR3 nucleotide sequence: TGTGCCAGCAGCCGCCAGAGGGACACTGAAGCTTTCTTT. Protein product: CASSRQRDTEAFF. Combining the CDR3 with reference TRBV3-1 and TRBJ1-1 gives the whole variable domain DTAVSQTPKYLVTQMGNDKSIKCEQNLGHDTMYWYKQDSKKFLKIMFSYNNKELIINETVPNRFSPKSPDKAHLNLHINSLELGDSAVYFCASSRQRDTEAFFGQGTRLTVV.

This clonotype was seen ten or more times. The genes are TRBV4-2 and TRBJ1-3, with TRBD1 identical over 11 bases. V trimming: 5 bases; J trimming: 0 bases; junction bases outside the gene matches: 15. The CDR3 has 20 amino acids. In germline, CDR1 is LGHNA, CDR2 YNFKEQ. CDR3 in amino acids: CASSTRTGGLIDNSGNTIYF. CDR3 DNA sequence: TGTGCCAGCAGCACCCGGACAGGGGGCCTAATCGACAACTCTGGAAACACCATATATTTT.

This clonotype was seen repeatedly, ten times or more. The chain carries TRBV29-1 and TRBJ1-1, with no clear D. CDR1 is SQVTM, CDR2 ANQGSEA, per germline. V was shortened by 7 bases and J by 5 bases, with 17 bases between the two germline ends. The CDR3 length is 13 residues. This chain's CDR3 is CSASENFRTEAFF. CDR3 DNA: TGCAGCGCCTCAGAAAATTTTAGGACTGAAGCTTTCTTT.

This clonotype has a handful of counts. This chain connects TRBV7-6 to TRBJ2-1, with D possibly being TRBD2 (6 bases). This CDR3 spans 13 amino acids. Germline V lookup: CDR1 SGHVS, CDR2 FNYEAQ. The V gene lost 2 bases and the J gene lost 5 bases, with 7 bases spanning the gap. CDR3 region: CASSLSGHNEQFF. DNA of the CDR3: TGTGCCAGCAGCTTAAGCGGGCACAATGAGCAGTTCTTC.

A few counts support this clonotype. The V and J genes are TRBV7-2 and TRBJ2-1, with D perhaps TRBD2 (6 bases). Germline V gene lookup returns CDR1 SGHTA and CDR2 FQGNSA. This CDR3 region has 13 residues. V lost 8 bases and J lost 5, with 13 bases in between. The CDR3 loop is CASRTGGNNEQFF. The CDR3 DNA sequence: TGTGCCAGCCGCACTGGAGGGAACAATGAGCAGTTCTTC.

The V gene is TRBV6-2 or TRBV6-3, the J gene TRBJ2-7; perhaps TRBD2 as D (5 bases). Germline loops: CDR1 MNHEY, CDR2 SVGEGT. Trimming pared 5 bases from V and 0 bases from J, leaving 17 bases between. The CDR3 runs to 16 residues. The CDR3 coding sequence is TGTGCCAGCAGTACCGGGGAGCGGAGCAACTCCTACGAGCAGTACTTC. It yields the protein CASSTGERSNSYEQYF.

Ten or more counts support this clonotype. The chain employs TRBV5-1 and TRBJ2-1; 7 bases fit TRBD2. The germline V gene encodes CDR1 SGHRS and CDR2 YFSETQ. V shed 1 base, J shed 5 bases, and the junction held 3 bases outside the gene matches. CDR3 length equals 14 residues. CDR3 in DNA: TGCGCCAGCAGCTTGAGGCGGGAGAACAATGAGCAGTTCTTC. Translated: CASSLRRENNEQFF.

This clonotype occurred a few times. The chain uses TRBV5-6 and TRBJ1-1, with 7 bases fitting TRBD1. The germline CDR1 and CDR2 sequences are SGHDT and YYEEEE. The CDR3 is made up of 16 amino acids. The trim removed 5 bases at V and 0 bases at J, leaving 10 bases unmatched. The CDR3 sequence: CASRSNRGAVNTEAFF. CDR3 coding DNA: TGTGCCAGCAGATCCAACAGGGGCGCCGTGAACACTGAAGCTTTCTTT.

This clonotype showed up many times. The chain links TRBV7-2 to TRBJ2-1, with a tentative D call TRBD1 (6 bases). The V end lost 7 bases, the J end lost 3 bases, and 16 bases lay between the germline ends. Per germline, CDR1 SGHTA and CDR2 FQGNSA. The CDR3 sequence is 15 residues long. The CDR3 is CASTPRSGDYNEQFF. CDR3 coding DNA: TGTGCCAGCACCCCCAGATCAGGGGACTACAATGAGCAGTTCTTC. Full variable domain (missing parts from reference TRBV7-2 and TRBJ2-1): GAGVSQSPSNKVTEKGKDVELRCDPISGHTALYWYRQSLGQGLEFLIYFQGNSAPDKSGLPSDRFSAERTGGSVSTLTIQRTQQEDSAVYLCASTPRSGDYNEQFFGPGTRLTVL.